These 14 T cell receptor beta chains were all obtained from the same sample, sequenced in a study of T cells after posttransplantation cyclophosphamide. Busulfan-fludarabine conditioning, marrow transplant, and cyclophosphamide on days +3 and +4 were administered. Data came from immunoSEQ multiplex PCR; TCRdb stores just in-frame clones and leaves some out. There are about 7,200 clones in the sample, none observed a single time. The sequenced sample was PBMCs, obtained after allogeneic stem cell transplant with posttransplant cyclophosphamide. Every receptor here comes from a female patient in her 50s who received an allogeneic stem cell transplant from an unrelated donor, was CMV-positive, and had acute GVHD only. Some T cells may be provided by the graft donor.

This clone was detected many times. V gene TRBV29-1 combines with J gene TRBJ1-5; TRBD1 matches 7 bases. Germline trimming cut 6 bases from V and 5 bases from J; bases unmatched to any gene: 4. This CDR3 comprises 12 residues. CDR1 and CDR2 from the germline V gene are SQVTM and ANQGSEA. The CDR3 sequence is CSVLTGDQPQHF. In nucleotides, the CDR3 is TGCAGCGTACTAACAGGGGATCAGCCCCAGCATTTT. The whole variable domain, filled in from reference TRBV29-1 and TRBJ1-5, reads SAVISQKPSRDICQRGTSLTIQCQVDSQVTMMFWYRQQPGQSLTLIATANQGSEATYESGFVIDKFPISRPNLTFSTLTVSNMSPEDSSIYLCSVLTGDQPQHFGDGTRLSIL.

This clone was detected ten times or more. The chain recombines TRBV5-4 with TRBJ2-7, with 7 bases aligning to TRBD1. Germline V CDR1 and CDR2: SGHNT, YYREEE (reference sequence). J was trimmed by 1 base and V by 4 bases; bases with no gene match: 11. The length of the CDR3 is 16 residues. The DNA for the CDR3 is TGTGCCAGCAGCGCCGGAATGGCACAGGGGTCCTACGAGCAGTACTTC. Protein: CASSAGMAQGSYEQYF.

This clone has ten or more counts. J is TRBJ2-4 and V is TRBV29-1; TRBD1 aligns across 11 bases. Germline CDR1 is SQVTM and CDR2 is ANQGSEA. CDR3 length: 15 residues. Here the CDR3 DNA reads TGCAGGGGGACAGGGGGTCGGGTAGCCAAAAACATTCAGTACTTC. It specifies CRGTGGRVAKNIQYF.

In its sample, this clone was seen many times. The CDR3 coding sequence is TGTGCCAGCAGCGCAGGATGGGAGACTAGCGTCCCCAATGAGCAGTTCTTC. It specifies CASSAGWETSVPNEQFF. The chain links TRBV9 to TRBJ2-1; the match to TRBD2 covers 8 bases. The CDR3 is 17 residues long. Trimming took 3 bases from V and 6 from J; bases not matched to a gene: 14. From germline, CDR1 is SGDLS and CDR2 YYNGEE.

This clone was observed many times. The chain has TRBV2 and TRBJ2-3, with 7 nucleotides matching TRBD2. Germline-derived CDR1 and CDR2 are SNHLY and FYNNEI. V dropped 5 bases and J dropped 3; count of bases not matched to a gene: 5. This CDR3 is built from 14 residues. The CDR3 region has the DNA TGTGCCAGCAGTCTGACTAGCATGACAGATACGCAGTATTTT. Its translation: CASSLTSMTDTQYF.

This clone occurred many times. The chain combines TRBV7-2 with TRBJ2-7, with a weak D call TRBD2 (6 bases). The CDR3 has 14 amino acids. Germline CDR1 reads SGHTA; CDR2 reads FQGNSA. V was clipped by 6 bases and J by 10 bases, with 22 bases between them. The CDR3 region is CASSPGGGLHSQYF. CDR3 coding DNA: TGTGCCAGCAGTCCCGGGGGTGGGCTACATAGTCAGTACTTC.

This clone has ten or more counts. This chain joins TRBV2 and TRBJ2-5, with unresolved D. This CDR3 is 11 amino acids long. The V end lost 6 bases, the J end lost 5 bases, and 7 bases lay between the germline ends. Germline values: CDR1 SNHLY, CDR2 FYNNEI. The chain's CDR3 is CASSPTETQYF. CDR3 bases: TGTGCCAGCAGCCCTACGGAGACCCAGTACTTC. Drawing the rest from reference TRBV2 and TRBJ2-5, the complete variable domain is EPEVTQTPSHQVTQMGQEVILRCVPISNHLYFYWYRQILGQKVEFLVSFYNNEISEKSEIFDDQFSVERPDGSNFTLKIRSTKLEDSAMYFCASSPTETQYFGPGTRLLVL.

Ten or more counts support this clone. Other DNA sequences in this sample translate to the same CDR3. The chain couples TRBV6-5 to TRBJ1-5; D not certain. Between the trimmed V and J ends, which lost 6 bases and 2 bases, there was a span of 11 bases. Germline V gene lookup returns CDR1 MNHEY and CDR2 SVGAGI. The CDR3 loop spans 14 amino acids. The CDR3 DNA reads TGTGCCAGCAGAGGCGACACTGGCAATCAGCCCCAGCATTTT. This translates into CASRGDTGNQPQHF.

The sample holds many counts of this clone. The rearrangement links TRBV5-4 to TRBJ1-1, with TRBD1 as a possible D gene (6 bases). CDR1 and CDR2 (germline): SGHNT, YYREEE (reference sequence). Between the trimmed V and J ends, which lost 4 bases and 7 bases, there was a span of 11 bases. The CDR3 sequence is 12 residues long. Here the CDR3 reads CASSNRDGEAFF. CDR3 sequence (DNA): TGTGCCAGCAGCAACAGGGACGGTGAAGCTTTCTTT.

This clone was observed many times. The chain has TRBV29-1 and TRBJ2-3, with TRBD2 identical over 9 bases. This CDR3 is 17 amino acids long. Germline V lookup: CDR1 SQVTM, CDR2 ANQGSEA. V dropped 7 bases and J dropped 0; count of bases not matched to a gene: 14. CDR3 loop: CSAQVWREGVSTDTQYF. CDR3 bases: TGCAGCGCCCAAGTTTGGCGGGAGGGAGTGAGCACAGATACGCAGTATTTT.

This clone turned up a few times. The chain links TRBV12-5 to TRBJ2-1, with 7 positions matching TRBD2. Germline CDR1 reads LGHNT; CDR2 reads FRNRAP. CDR3 size: 18 residues. J gave up 0 bases and V 2 bases, and 10 bases lay outside the gene matches. In DNA, the CDR3 is TGTGCTAGTGGTTTGATACGACTAGCTAAGAGCTCCTACAATGAGCAGTTCTTC. Its protein is CASGLIRLAKSSYNEQFF.

Ten or more counts support this clone. The V and J genes are TRBV29-1 and TRBJ2-3; 8 bases map to TRBD2. The CDR3 covers 13 residues. Trimming cost V 3 bases and J 6 bases; bases outside gene matches: 5. From germline, CDR1 is SQVTM and CDR2 ANQGSEA. The CDR3 sequence: CSVDAGGLDTQYF. The CDR3 DNA reads as TGCAGCGTTGATGCGGGAGGATTGGATACGCAGTATTTT.

Ten or more counts support this clone. This sequence joins TRBV29-1 and TRBJ1-2; D not resolved. The CDR3 is 11 amino acids. From germline, CDR1 is SQVTM and CDR2 ANQGSEA. The DNA of the CDR3 is TGCATCACGTGGGCGGGCTATGGCTACACCTTC. Residues: CITWAGYGYTF.

In its sample, this clone was seen many times. The chain has TRBV7-3 and TRBJ2-2; D may be TRBD1 (5 bases). V lost 5 bases and J lost 4, with 11 bases in between. This CDR3 is built from 14 residues. Germline CDR1 is SGHTA and CDR2 is FQGTGA. The CDR3 DNA reads as TGTGCCAGCAGCGCCCTAGGGGCCACCGGGGAGCTGTTTTTT. It yields the protein CASSALGATGELFF.